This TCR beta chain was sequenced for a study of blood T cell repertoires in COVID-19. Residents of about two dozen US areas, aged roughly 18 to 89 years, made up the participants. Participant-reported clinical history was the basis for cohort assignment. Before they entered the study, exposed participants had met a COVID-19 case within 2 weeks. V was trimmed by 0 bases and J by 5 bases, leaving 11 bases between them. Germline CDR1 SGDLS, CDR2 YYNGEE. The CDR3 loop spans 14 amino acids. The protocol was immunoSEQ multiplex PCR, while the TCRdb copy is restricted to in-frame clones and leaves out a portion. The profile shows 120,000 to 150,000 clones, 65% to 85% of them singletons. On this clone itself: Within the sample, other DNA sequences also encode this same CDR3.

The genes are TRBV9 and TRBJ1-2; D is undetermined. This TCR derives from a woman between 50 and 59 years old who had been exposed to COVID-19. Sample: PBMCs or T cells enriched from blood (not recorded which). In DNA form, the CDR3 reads TGTGCCAGCAGCGTAGCTGGAGGTTCTTATGGCTACACCTTC. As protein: CASSVAGGSYGYTF. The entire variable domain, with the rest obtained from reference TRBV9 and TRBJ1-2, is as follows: DSGVTQTPKHLITATGQRVTLRCSPRSGDLSVYWYQQSLDQGLQFLIQYYNGEERAKGNILERFSAQQFPDLHSELNLSSLELGDSALYFCASSVAGGSYGYTFGSGTRLTVV.